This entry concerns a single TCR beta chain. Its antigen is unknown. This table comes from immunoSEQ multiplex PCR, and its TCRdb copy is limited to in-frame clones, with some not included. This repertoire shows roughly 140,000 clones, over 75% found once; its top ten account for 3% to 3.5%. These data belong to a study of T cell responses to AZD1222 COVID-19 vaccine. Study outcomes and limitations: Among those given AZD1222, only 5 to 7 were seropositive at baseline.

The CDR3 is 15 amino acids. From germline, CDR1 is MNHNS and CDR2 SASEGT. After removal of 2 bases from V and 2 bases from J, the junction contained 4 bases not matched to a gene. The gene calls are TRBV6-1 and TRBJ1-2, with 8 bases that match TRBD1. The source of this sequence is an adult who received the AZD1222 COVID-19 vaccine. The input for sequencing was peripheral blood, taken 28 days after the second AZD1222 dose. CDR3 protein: CASSEWTGPNYGYTF. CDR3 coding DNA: TGTGCCAGCAGTGAATGGACAGGGCCCAACTATGGCTACACCTTC.